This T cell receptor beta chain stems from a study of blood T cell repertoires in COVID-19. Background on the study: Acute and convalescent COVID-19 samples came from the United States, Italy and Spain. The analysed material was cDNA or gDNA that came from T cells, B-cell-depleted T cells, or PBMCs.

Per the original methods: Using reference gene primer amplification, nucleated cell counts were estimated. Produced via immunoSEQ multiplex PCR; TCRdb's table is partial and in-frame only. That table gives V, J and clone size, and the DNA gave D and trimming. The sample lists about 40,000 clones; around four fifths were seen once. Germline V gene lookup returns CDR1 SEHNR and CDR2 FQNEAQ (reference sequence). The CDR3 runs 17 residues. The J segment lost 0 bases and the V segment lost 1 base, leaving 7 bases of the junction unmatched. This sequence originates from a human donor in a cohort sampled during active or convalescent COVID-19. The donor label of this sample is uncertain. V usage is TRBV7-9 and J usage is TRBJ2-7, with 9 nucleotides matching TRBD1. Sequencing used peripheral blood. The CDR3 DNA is TGTGCCAGCAGCTTAGGTACAACAGGGGGCCACTCCTACGAGCAGTACTTC. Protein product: CASSLGTTGGHSYEQYF.